This T cell receptor beta chain is drawn from a study of CD8+CD57+ T cells in acquired aplastic anemia. Study-level information: Each DNA sample taken from sorted CD4+ and CD8+ cells came to around 2.9 ug on average.

Genomic DNA, the template, was used for profiling of the TCR beta VDJ and CDR3. TCRdb reprocessed the reads with MiXCR, giving one entry per CDR3 protein. The sample yields 400,000 to 500,000 distinct CDR3 sequences, roughly 68% seen once. Regarding the study as a whole: A set of twenty-nine CD8+ CDR3 sequences was shared between patients and controls, and these sequences appeared highly expressed in patients. CD8+ Simpson's diversity in patients was not significantly different from that in controls.

From germline, CDR1 is SGHTA and CDR2 FQGTGA. This CDR3 is built from 14 residues. Concerning this clonotype itself: Antigen unknown. One end of the junction varies from germline; a read error may be responsible.

This clonotype was obtained from a human donor in good health, serving as a control. The chain is built from TRBV7-3 and TRBJ2-6; either TRBD1 or TRBD2 may fit D (7 bases each). Sequences were obtained from sorted CD4+, CD8+, or CD8+CD57+ T cells (not recorded which) from PBMCs. The CDR3: CASSLGEGAYFLPF. The CDR3 region has the DNA TGTGCCAGCAGCTTAGGGGAGGGGGCGTACTTCCTGCCATTC.